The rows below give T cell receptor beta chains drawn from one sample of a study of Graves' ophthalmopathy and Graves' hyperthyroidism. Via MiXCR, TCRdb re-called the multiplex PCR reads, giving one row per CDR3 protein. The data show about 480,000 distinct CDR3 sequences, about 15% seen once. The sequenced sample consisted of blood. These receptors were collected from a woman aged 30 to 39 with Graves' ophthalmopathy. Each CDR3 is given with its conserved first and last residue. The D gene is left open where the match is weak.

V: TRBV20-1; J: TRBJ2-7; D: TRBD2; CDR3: CSAPTLAGGLYEQYF
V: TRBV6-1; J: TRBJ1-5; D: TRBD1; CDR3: CASTEDRSNQPQHF
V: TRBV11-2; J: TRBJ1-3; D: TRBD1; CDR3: CASSLEARGPYGNTIYF
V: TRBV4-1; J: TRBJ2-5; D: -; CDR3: CASSQIALAETQYF
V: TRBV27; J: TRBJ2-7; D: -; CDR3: CASSPTFSYEQYF
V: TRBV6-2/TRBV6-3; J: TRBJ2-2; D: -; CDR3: CASSYDGNTGELFF
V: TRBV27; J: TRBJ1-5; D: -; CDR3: CASTSRYSNQPQHF
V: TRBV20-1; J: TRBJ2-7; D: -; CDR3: CSAQGDYEQYF
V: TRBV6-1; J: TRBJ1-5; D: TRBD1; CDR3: CASSEPGGANQPQHF
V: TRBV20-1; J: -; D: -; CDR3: CSARGAEAQVDEQYF
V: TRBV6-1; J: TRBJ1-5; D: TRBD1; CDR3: CASSEFGQGGGNQPQHF
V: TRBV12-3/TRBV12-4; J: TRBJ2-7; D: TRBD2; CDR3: CASSRGLAGGGGSYEQYF
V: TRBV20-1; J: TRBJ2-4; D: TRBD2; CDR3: CSARTSGRARTKNIQYF
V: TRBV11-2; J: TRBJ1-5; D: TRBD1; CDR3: CASSFYRGTGGGGQPQHF
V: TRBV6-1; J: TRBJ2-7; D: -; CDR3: CASRGTPGEQYF
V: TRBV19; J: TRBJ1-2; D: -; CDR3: CASSIGGHYGYTF
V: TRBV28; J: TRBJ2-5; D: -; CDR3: CASSIQRYQETQYF
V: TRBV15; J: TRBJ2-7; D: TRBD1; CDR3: CATSEGTGSSYEQYF
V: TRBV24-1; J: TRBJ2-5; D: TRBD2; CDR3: CATSDPRGGDETQYF
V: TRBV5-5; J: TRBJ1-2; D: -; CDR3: CASCLGTNYGYTF
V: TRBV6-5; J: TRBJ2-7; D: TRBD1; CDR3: CASTYRGQGYHEQYF